These 15 T cell receptor beta chains were all obtained from the same sample, sequenced in a study of T-cell reconstitution after alpha-beta-depleted transplantation in children. The TCRbeta library incorporated unique molecular identifiers. TCRdb redid the calling of the PCR reads with MiXCR, one entry per CDR3 protein. The data contain roughly 120,000 distinct CDR3 sequences, 9% to 12% of them singletons. This sample comprised PBMCs from the stem cell graft donor, obtained from the stem cell graft. The receptors stem from a human donor who donated a stem cell graft to a child with acute lymphoblastic leukemia.

There are many counts of this clonotype. V and J are TRBV7-9 and TRBJ1-3; D gene ambiguous. The CDR3 has 15 residues. Germline assignment: CDR1 SEHNR and CDR2 FQNEAQ (reference sequence). The ends were cut back, 5 bases at V and 0 bases at J, with 11 bases in the middle. The CDR3 nucleotides read TGTGCCAGCAGCAGACCGGGCACCTCTGGAAACACCATATATTTT. This translates into CASSRPGTSGNTIYF.

This clonotype was recorded many times. The rearrangement uses TRBV5-1 and TRBJ2-5, with unresolved D. Trimming left V 5 bases short and J 5 bases short, with 13 bases between. From germline, CDR1 is SGHRS and CDR2 YFSETQ. The CDR3 runs to 13 residues. CDR3 bases: TGCGCCAGCAGGAATCTAGGTGGGGAGACCCAGTACTTC. It translates to CASRNLGGETQYF.

This clonotype occurred many times. V is TRBV6-1 and J is TRBJ2-1; D is uncertain. The CDR3 is 14 residues long. The germline V gene has CDR1 MNHNS and CDR2 SASEGT. Deletions cut 4 bases from V and 0 bases from J, with 7 bases between. The CDR3 loop reads CASSGSNSYNEQFF. CDR3 bases: TGTGCCAGCAGTGGATCTAACTCCTACAATGAGCAGTTCTTC.

This clonotype was found many times. The chain recombines TRBV20-1 with TRBJ2-1; D may be TRBD1 (5 bases). This CDR3 is built from 13 residues. Trimming shortened V by 1 base and J by 9 bases, and 13 bases separated the two germline ends. CDR1 is DFQATT, CDR2 SNEGSKA, per germline (reference sequence). In DNA form, the CDR3 reads TGCAGTGCTAGAGCGAATTACAGGCCTGAGCAGTTCTTC. Amino acids: CSARANYRPEQFF.

This clonotype was recorded many times. V gene TRBV4-2 combines with J gene TRBJ1-2; TRBD1 agrees at 11 bases. The junction had 3 bases not matched to a gene; V was cut back by 0 bases and J by 3 bases. CDR1 and CDR2 (germline): LGHNA, YNFKEQ. The CDR3 spans 16 residues. CDR3 amino acids: CASSQDGTGGHYGYTF. DNA for the CDR3: TGTGCCAGCAGCCAAGATGGGACAGGGGGACACTATGGCTACACCTTC.

This clonotype was counted at least ten times. This chain connects TRBV27 to TRBJ2-7, with D perhaps matching TRBD1 (6 bases). The CDR3 length is 14 residues. Per the germline V gene, CDR1 is MNHEY and CDR2 is SMNVEV (reference sequence). V dropped 5 bases and J dropped 7 bases, with 18 bases sitting between them. In nucleotides, the CDR3 is TGTGCCAGCAGTAAGAATAGGGGGTGGCGGGAGCAGTACTTC. Translating it yields CASSKNRGWREQYF.

The chain is built from TRBV28 and TRBJ1-5; D is ambiguous. Germline V lookup: CDR1 MDHEN, CDR2 SYDVKM. Trimming took 2 bases from V and 0 from J, leaving 14 bases between them. The CDR3 runs 17 residues. In DNA, the CDR3 is TGTGCCAGCAGTTTACGACCTTACGGACTTAGCAATCAGCCCCAGCATTTT. Protein sequence: CASSLRPYGLSNQPQHF. Drawing the rest from reference TRBV28 and TRBJ1-5, the complete variable domain is DVKVTQSSRYLVKRTGEKVFLECVQDMDHENMFWYRQDPGLGLRLIYFSYDVKMKEKGDIPEGYSVSREKKERFSLILESASTNQTSMYLCASSLRPYGLSNQPQHFGDGTRLSIL.

Notes on this clonotype: A clone one base away is much larger, so this may be a read error. The rearrangement links TRBV7-8 to TRBJ2-7; no reliable D call. Germline V gives CDR1 SGHVS, CDR2 FQNEAQ. The V and J ends lost 2 bases and 4 bases respectively, with 12 bases between them. This CDR3 is built from 14 residues. The CDR3 sequence is CASSLYALEYEQYF. The DNA of the CDR3 is TGTGCCAGCAGCTTATATGCGCTGGAATACGAGCAGTACTTC.

Ten or more counts support this clonotype. V and J are TRBV20-1 and TRBJ2-2; D is uncertain. Germline V gene lookup returns CDR1 DFQATT and CDR2 SNEGSKA (reference sequence). V was shortened by 0 bases and J by 6 bases, with 8 bases between the two germline ends. CDR3 length equals 13 residues. The CDR3 here is CSAREFEAGELFF. Written as DNA, the CDR3 is TGCAGTGCTAGAGAATTCGAAGCCGGGGAGCTGTTTTTT.

This clonotype was picked up many times. The chain uses TRBV7-3 and TRBJ2-2; the D is unclear. V was clipped by 4 bases and J by 2 bases, with 11 bases between them. In germline, CDR1 is SGHTA, CDR2 FQGTGA. The CDR3 loop spans 15 amino acids. CDR3 nucleotide sequence: TGTGCCAGCAGCTCAATGGCCAGCAACACCGGGGAGCTGTTTTTT. Translating gives CASSSMASNTGELFF.

This clonotype was recorded many times. The chain uses TRBV7-2 and TRBJ1-1, with no clear D. The germline V gene encodes CDR1 SGHTA and CDR2 FQGNSA. The length of the CDR3 is 16 residues. V shed 5 bases and J shed 1 base, with 17 bases lying between them. The CDR3 is CASSDRGRVANTEAFF. The CDR3 DNA sequence: TGTGCCAGCAGCGACCGGGGAAGGGTCGCGAACACTGAAGCTTTCTTT.

This clonotype was observed at least ten times. The rearrangement links TRBV12-3 or TRBV12-4 to TRBJ1-5, with D hard to call. This CDR3 spans 13 amino acids. Deletions cut 6 bases from V and 1 base from J, with 7 bases between. This CDR3 reads CASSRLSNQPQHF. In DNA, the CDR3 is TGTGCCAGCAGCCGGCTGAGCAATCAGCCCCAGCATTTT.

This clonotype was seen at least ten times. The chain has TRBV12-3 or TRBV12-4 and TRBJ1-2; 7 bases line up with TRBD1. The length of the CDR3 is 14 residues. V was pared by 7 bases and J by 3 bases, with 8 bases of the junction left unmatched. CDR3 amino acids: CASTRQGGDYGYTF. The CDR3 DNA sequence: TGTGCCAGCACCCGACAGGGCGGAGACTATGGCTACACCTTC.

Many counts were recorded for this clonotype. This sequence joins TRBV18 and TRBJ2-2; no firm D call. Germline assignment: CDR1 KGHSH and CDR2 LQKENI. The length of the CDR3 is 15 residues. The ends were cut back, 2 bases at V and 6 bases at J, with 13 bases in the middle. The CDR3 spells CASSPVEGVPGELFF. Written as DNA, the CDR3 is TGTGCCAGCTCACCAGTTGAAGGAGTTCCCGGGGAGCTGTTTTTT.

This clonotype was recorded at least ten times. The gene calls are TRBV4-3 and TRBJ2-7; TRBD1 matches at 7 bases. V shed 0 bases and J 1 base; nucleotides not matched to a gene: 12. This CDR3 is 18 amino acids long. The germline V gene encodes CDR1 LGHNA and CDR2 YSLEER. CDR3 sequence (DNA): TGCGCCAGCAGCCAAGATTTCGGAGAGACAGGGTGGTCCTACGAGCAGTACTTC. It is translated as CASSQDFGETGWSYEQYF.